These 22 T cell receptor beta chains were all obtained from the same sample, sequenced in a study of CD8 T cells in Susac syndrome. With random hexamers, roughly 0.5 to 1 ug RNA was reverse transcribed. MiXCR, applied by TCRdb to the immunoSEQ multiplex PCR reads, yields one record per CDR3 protein. The repertoire holds 200,000 to 300,000 distinct CDR3 sequences, with 90% to 96% as singletons. Sequenced: CD4+ T cells from PBMCs. The receptors were sampled from a human donor with Susac syndrome.

The J gene is TRBJ2-1, the V gene TRBV3-1; 9 bases map to TRBD2. Trimming took 0 bases from V and 6 from J; bases not matched to a gene: 6. Germline V gene data show CDR1 as LGHDT and CDR2 as YNNKEL (reference sequence). This CDR3 has 16 residues. DNA of the CDR3: TGTGCCAGCAGCCAAGAACGTCTAGCGGGATCCAATGAGCAGTTCTTC. This codes for CASSQERLAGSNEQFF.

The chain recombines TRBV7-2 with TRBJ2-3; TRBD1 or TRBD2 may be the D gene (5 bases each). CDR3 length: 13 residues. V was clipped by 7 bases and J by 6 bases, with 14 bases between them. The V gene's germline CDR1 is SGHTA and CDR2 FQGNSA. The CDR3 nucleotides are TGTGCCAGCAACCCTAGCTGGGGGGATACGCAGTATTTT. It is translated as CASNPSWGDTQYF.

The chain has TRBV6-1 and TRBJ1-4; D unresolved. Trimming pared 5 bases from V and 1 base from J, leaving 14 bases between. Germline V gives CDR1 MNHNS, CDR2 SASEGT. The CDR3 totals 16 residues. This chain's CDR3 is CASSRIYAGTNEKLFF. Written as DNA, the CDR3 is TGTGCCAGCAGTCGGATCTACGCGGGAACTAATGAAAAACTGTTTTTT.

The V and J genes are TRBV12-3 or TRBV12-4 and TRBJ1-1, with D uncertain. The ends were cut back, 6 bases at V and 2 bases at J, with 13 bases in the middle. CDR3 length: 14 residues. As DNA, the CDR3 is TGTGCCAGCAGCAATAGCTACGTCAACACTGAAGCTTTCTTT. Translation gives CASSNSYVNTEAFF.

This chain uses TRBV3-1 with TRBJ2-2; D not certain. The CDR3 consists of 12 residues. With 2 bases removed from V and 3 bases from J, the gap between germline ends came to 1 base. Germline lookup yields CDR1 LGHDT and CDR2 YNNKEL (reference sequence). This CDR3 reads CASSQHTGELFF. The CDR3 DNA reads as TGTGCCAGCAGCCAACACACCGGGGAGCTGTTTTTT. Based on the CDR3 plus reference TRBV3-1 and TRBJ2-2, the full variable domain is DTAVSQTPKYLVTQMGNDKSIKCEQNLGHDTMYWYKQDSKKFLKIMFSYNNKELIINETVPNRFSPKSPDKAHLNLHINSLELGDSAVYFCASSQHTGELFFGEGSRLTVL.

The chain links TRBV2 to TRBJ2-6; D is ambiguous. Germline CDR1 SNHLY, CDR2 FYNNEI. V was clipped by 4 bases and J by 0 bases, with 4 bases between them. There are 14 residues in the CDR3. The CDR3 protein is CASSVDSGANVLTF. The CDR3 DNA sequence: TGTGCCAGCAGTGTTGACTCTGGGGCCAACGTCCTGACTTTC.

The V gene is TRBV11-1, the J gene TRBJ1-2, with 7 bases fitting TRBD1. The length of the CDR3 is 12 residues. Germline trimming cut 8 bases from V and 7 bases from J; bases unmatched to any gene: 7. Germline V lookup: CDR1 SGHAT, CDR2 FQDESV (reference sequence). For the CDR3, the DNA is TGTGCCAGCCGGGACAGCGCTCTTGGCTACACCTTC. Encoded protein: CASRDSALGYTF.

The rearrangement uses TRBV24-1 and TRBJ2-1, with 9 bases identical to TRBD2. This CDR3 contains 18 residues. V gave up 0 bases and J gave up 8 bases; unmatched junction bases: 13. Germline CDR1 reads KGHDR; CDR2 reads SFDVKD. CDR3 nucleotide sequence: TGTGCCACCAGTGATTTGATATCGGCGGGAGGGCCGCGTGATGAGCAGTTCTTC. Amino acid sequence: CATSDLISAGGPRDEQFF.

The chain links TRBV2 to TRBJ2-7, with TRBD2 matching 11 bases. Germline loops: CDR1 SNHLY, CDR2 FYNNEI. The CDR3 is 14 amino acids. The trim removed 6 bases at V and 4 bases at J, leaving 5 bases unmatched. The CDR3 DNA reads TGTGCCAGCAGGGGACTAGCGGACCGTTACGAGCAGTACTTC. Translating it yields CASRGLADRYEQYF.

The chain is built from TRBV7-3 and TRBJ1-5; D remains unclear. This CDR3 is 13 amino acids long. Per germline, CDR1 SGHTA and CDR2 FQGTGA. Trimming took 4 bases from V and 5 from J, leaving 9 bases between them. The CDR3 sequence is CASSSYEDQPQHF. CDR3 nucleotides: TGTGCCAGCAGCTCGTACGAGGATCAGCCCCAGCATTTT.

The rearrangement joins TRBV21-1 to TRBJ1-5; the table's D call of TRBD1 was not tested on the DNA. TRBV21-1 is designated a pseudogene. The CDR3 runs to 15 residues. CDR3 coding DNA: TGTGCCAGCAGCAAAGCGGAGACAGACAATCAGCCCCAGCATTTT. The encoded protein is CASSKAETDNQPQHF.

V and J are TRBV12-5 and TRBJ2-7; D remains unclear. The CDR3 has 13 amino acids. The germline CDR1 and CDR2 sequences are LGHNT and FRNRAP. The V end was cut by 1 base, the J end by 0 bases, with 4 bases between. CDR3 protein: CASGLADSYEQYF. Here the CDR3 DNA reads TGTGCTAGTGGTTTGGCGGACTCCTACGAGCAGTACTTC.

The V and J genes are TRBV11-3 and TRBJ2-2; D is unresolved. CDR1 SGHNT and CDR2 YENEEA come from the germline V gene. V lost 5 bases and J 2 bases, leaving 3 bases between the germline ends. The CDR3 consists of 12 residues. CDR3 nucleotides: TGTGCCAGCAGCATTAACACCGGGGAGCTGTTTTTT. Translating it yields CASSINTGELFF. Supplemented by reference TRBV11-3 and TRBJ2-2, the full variable domain reads EAGVVQSPRYKIIEKKQPVAFWCNPISGHNTLYWYLQNLGQGPELLIRYENEEAVDDSQLPKDRFSAERLKGVDSTLKIQPAELGDSAVYLCASSINTGELFFGEGSRLTVL.

The genes are TRBV7-3 and TRBJ2-1; 8 nucleotides agree with TRBD2. This CDR3 region has 15 residues. Losses at the gene ends were 5 bases for V and 0 bases for J; bases not matched to a gene: 3. Germline assignment: CDR1 SGHTA and CDR2 FQGTGA. The CDR3 region has the DNA TGTGCCAGCAGCCGGGAGGGCAACTCCTACAATGAGCAGTTCTTC. Its translation is CASSREGNSYNEQFF. Supplemented by reference TRBV7-3 and TRBJ2-1, the full variable domain reads GAGVSQTPSNKVTEKGKYVELRCDPISGHTALYWYRQSLGQGPEFLIYFQGTGAADDSGLPNDRFFAVRPEGSVSTLKIQRTERGDSAVYLCASSREGNSYNEQFFGPGTRLTVL.

The rearrangement links TRBV12-3 or TRBV12-4 to TRBJ2-7; the match to TRBD2 covers 14 bases. The CDR3 sequence is 17 residues long. After removal of 6 bases from V and 1 base from J, the junction contained 8 bases not matched to a gene. DNA of the CDR3: TGTGCCAGCAGCCCGGGACTAGCGGGAGCCCATTCCTACGAGCAGTACTTC. Translating gives CASSPGLAGAHSYEQYF.

The chain combines TRBV28 with TRBJ2-7; 9 nucleotides line up with TRBD2. Per germline, CDR1 MDHEN and CDR2 SYDVKM. This CDR3 spans 18 amino acids. V shed 4 bases, J shed 3 bases, and the junction held 16 bases outside the gene matches. The CDR3 DNA reads as TGTGCCAGCAGTTCTCCCACCAATTTAGCGGGAGACGTCTACGAGCAGTACTTC. This translates into CASSSPTNLAGDVYEQYF.

This chain connects TRBV28 to TRBJ2-7; D not certain. This CDR3 has 12 amino acids. V lost 2 bases and J lost 2, with 4 bases in between. Germline CDR1 MDHEN, CDR2 SYDVKM. The DNA for the CDR3 is TGTGCCAGCAGTTTAAACCCCTACGAGCAGTACTTC. It is translated as CASSLNPYEQYF.

The chain is built from TRBV12-3 or TRBV12-4 and TRBJ1-5; TRBD1 matches 9 bases. This CDR3 region has 16 residues. The ends lost 5 bases at V and 4 bases at J; junction bases unmatched: 9. CDR3 sequence: CASSPLGGQGNQPQHF. CDR3 DNA sequence: TGTGCCAGCAGTCCTCTAGGGGGACAGGGAAATCAGCCCCAGCATTTT.

This clonotype was recorded once. The chain links TRBV30 to TRBJ2-7; either TRBD1 or TRBD2 may supply D (5 bases each). With 0 bases removed from V and 5 bases from J, the gap between germline ends came to 14 bases. Germline CDR1 reads GTSNPN; CDR2 reads SVGIG (reference sequence). This CDR3 is 14 amino acids long. CDR3 residues: CAWSVRDLLDEQYF. The CDR3 nucleotides read TGTGCCTGGAGTGTCAGGGACCTCCTCGACGAGCAGTACTTC.

The chain uses TRBV7-3 and TRBJ1-1; no definite D call. CDR3 size: 13 residues. V lost 5 bases and J 0 bases, leaving 7 bases between the germline ends. CDR1 and CDR2 (germline): SGHTA, FQGTGA. The CDR3 DNA reads TGTGCCAGCAGCACTTCAGTGAACACTGAAGCTTTCTTT. Translation: CASSTSVNTEAFF.

This chain joins TRBV27 and TRBJ1-1; the D gene is possibly TRBD1 (6 bases). This CDR3 is built from 15 residues. Germline V gene data show CDR1 as MNHEY and CDR2 as SMNVEV (reference sequence). Trimming removed 6 bases from V and 3 bases from J, with 17 bases in between. As DNA, the CDR3 is TGTGCCAGCAGCCCTCGGTGGGCAGGGGACACTGAAGCTTTCTTT. Protein sequence: CASSPRWAGDTEAFF.

CDR3 bases: TGTGCCAGCAGTTCCCCGGGACTAACCTCCTACGAGCAGTACTTC. The encoded protein is CASSSPGLTSYEQYF. J is TRBJ2-7 and V is TRBV6-5, with 7 bases lining up with TRBD2. This CDR3 region has 15 residues. Per the germline V gene, CDR1 is MNHEY and CDR2 is SVGAGI. V was clipped by 4 bases and J by 0 bases; unmatched bases: 6.